Given below is one TCR beta chain in context. The target antigen is unknown. The sample belongs to a study of shared clonotypes between healthy human individuals. Looking at the study overall: Donors consisted of two women and a few men between 18 and 49.

Positively selected for CCR7, the CD45RO-negative cells used as naive CD8 cells excluded terminally differentiated effector memory CD45RA+ cells. CDR3 length: 17 amino acids. CDR1 and CDR2 from the germline V gene are SGHVS and FQNEAQ. V was clipped by 4 bases and J by 5 bases; unmatched bases: 9. Study-level results: Generally, naive subsets (rather than memory subsets) showed larger estimated richness. Sampling involved blood alone; tissue repertoires likely differ.

In the authors' methods: Because ImmunoSEQ provided only junction sequences with no quality scores, the filtering differed. Profiled with immunoSEQ multiplex PCR; TCRdb holds only in-frame clones, not every one. The V and J calls and clone size are taken from that table; D and trimming were inferred from the DNA. This sample has 1.5 million to 2.5 million clones, with over 85% found just once. The chain joins TRBV7-8 to TRBJ2-1; the match to TRBD2 covers 12 bases. The receptor was derived from a man in his late teens or twenties in good health. The sample taken for sequencing was naive CD8+ T cells sorted from blood. The CDR3 DNA follows: TGTGCCAGCAGCTCCGGACTAGCGGGGACTCTCAACAATGAGCAGTTCTTC. As protein: CASSSGLAGTLNNEQFF.